Listed below are T cell receptor beta chains from one sample, sequenced in a study of metastatic and nonmetastatic thyroid tumors. TCRdb reanalyzed the PCR reads with MiXCR. The sample has 25,000 to 30,000 clones; under 25% are singletons. The sample comprised blood. These TCRs come from a female donor with papillary thyroid cancer or a benign thyroid nodule (not recorded which). Some clones in this sample may be carry-over from other donors' samples. Both conserved end residues are part of each CDR3. Each record gives: J gene, CDR3 length, clone size, D gene, V gene, CDR3 protein, CDR3 DNA. D genes are given only for firm matches. Not all rows give a size; the values are once, few, many and, for expanded clones, a class.

TRBJ1-3 | 12 | many | . | TRBV3-1 | CASSPIGNTIYF | TGTGCCAGCAGCCCTATTGGAAACACCATATATTTT
TRBJ2-7 | 15 | many | TRBD1 | TRBV7-8 | CASSIIQGANYEQYF | TGTGCCAGCAGCATTATACAGGGGGCCAACTACGAGCAGTACTTC
TRBJ2-6 | 15 | . | . | TRBV19 | CASSIGRPPANVLTF | TGTGCCAGTAGTATAGGTAGACCACCTGCCAACGTCCTGACTTTC
TRBJ2-2 | 17 | few | . | TRBV25-1 | CASSHNPGNPNTGELFF | TGTGCCAGCAGCCACAATCCCGGGAATCCAAATACCGGGGAGCTGTTTTTT
TRBJ1-1 | 13 | medium-sized | TRBD1 | TRBV28 | CASSFLRGRDAFF | TGTGCCAGCAGTTTTCTCAGGGGGCGGGACGCTTTCTTT
TRBJ2-2 | 14 | . | . | TRBV19 | CASSITAGTGELFF | TGTGCCAGTAGTATTACGGCAGGCACCGGGGAGCTGTTTTTT
TRBJ2-7 | 14 | . | TRBD2 | TRBV7-8 | CARSPVGGSYEQYF | TGTGCAAGAAGCCCGGTCGGGGGGAGCTACGAGCAGTACTTC
TRBJ1-2 | 15 | many | . | TRBV7-2 | CASSPSNHRAHGYTF | TGTGCCAGCAGCCCTTCGAATCATAGGGCGCATGGCTACACCTTC
TRBJ2-2 | 13 | . | TRBD1 | TRBV5-1 | CAGIQGNTVELFF | TGCGCCGGCATACAGGGGAACACCGTGGAGCTGTTTTTT
TRBJ1-1 | 13 | many | . | TRBV20-1 | CSAAGQMNTEAFF | TGCAGTGCTGCGGGGCAGATGAACACTGAAGCTTTCTTT
TRBJ1-2 | 13 | few | TRBD1 | TRBV6-4 | CASSDNRGYGYTF | TGTGCCAGCAGTGACAACAGGGGCTATGGCTACACCTTC
TRBJ2-1 | 17 | many | TRBD2 | TRBV20-1 | CSARGLAGRSSYNEQFF | TGCAGTGCTAGGGGACTAGCGGGACGGAGCTCCTACAATGAGCAGTTCTTC
TRBJ2-5 | 18 | many | TRBD2 | TRBV20-1 | CSANPSSGKGVGQETQYF | TGCAGTGCAAACCCCTCTAGCGGGAAAGGGGTAGGGCAAGAGACCCAGTACTTC
TRBJ2-7 | 14 | medium-sized | . | TRBV6-2/TRBV6-3 | CASTGGPYTYEQYF | TGTGCCAGCACAGGCGGGCCTTATACCTACGAGCAGTACTTC
TRBJ2-3 | 15 | many | . | TRBV7-2 | CASSFGLRGTDTQYF | TGTGCCAGCAGCTTCGGCCTCCGGGGCACAGATACGCAGTATTTT
TRBJ2-7 | 15 | medium-sized | TRBD2 | TRBV28 | CASSLSGGVPYEQYF | TGTGCCAGCAGTTTATCGGGGGGGGTCCCCTACGAGCAGTACTTC
TRBJ1-4 | 14 | . | TRBD1 | TRBV28 | CASGRTGGGEKLFF | TGTGCCAGCGGCCGGACAGGGGGCGGGGAAAAACTGTTTTTT
TRBJ2-7 | 14 | . | . | TRBV6-1 | CASSSSTLTYEQYF | TGTGCCAGCAGTTCCAGTACACTAACCTACGAGCAGTACTTC
TRBJ1-6 | 15 | many | TRBD1 | TRBV5-5 | CASSLVDRGRSPLHF | TGTGCCAGCAGCTTGGTCGACAGGGGGCGTTCACCCCTCCACTTT
TRBJ2-3 | 17 | . | TRBD2 | TRBV4-3 | CASSQDLAGGHGDTQYF | TGCGCCAGCAGCCAAGACCTAGCGGGGGGCCATGGAGATACGCAGTATTTT
TRBJ1-2 | 14 | many | . | TRBV28 | CASSLPIRGYGYTF | TGTGCCAGCAGTTTACCGATAAGGGGCTATGGCTACACCTTC
TRBJ1-2 | 15 | . | TRBD1 | TRBV6-1 | CASSAAGQKYRGYTF | TGTGCCAGCAGTGCGGCGGGACAGAAATATCGGGGCTACACCTTC
TRBJ2-3 | 16 | many | . | TRBV4-3 | CASSQDGSGRGSTQYF | TGCGCCAGCAGCCAAGACGGGTCAGGTCGCGGTTCTACGCAGTATTTT
TRBJ2-7 | 12 | . | . | TRBV6-1 | CASRTTGFEQYF | TGTGCCAGCAGAACTACAGGGTTCGAGCAGTACTTC
TRBJ1-2 | 16 | few | TRBD1 | TRBV9 | CASSAHRDRNNYGYTF | TGTGCCAGCAGCGCCCACCGGGACAGGAATAACTATGGCTACACCTTC